This T cell receptor (beta chain) comes out of a study of cytomegalovirus exposure and HLA in healthy donors. Study-level findings and limits: Indistinguishable V segments such as TRBV6-2 and TRBV6-3 were excluded.

Turning to this clone: Its antigen is unknown. The sample holds other DNA sequences that translate to the same CDR3.

The CDR3 covers 14 residues. Germline V CDR1 and CDR2: MNHNS, SASEGT. The J segment lost 6 bases and the V segment lost 6 bases, leaving 8 bases of the junction unmatched. PCR employed 60 Vbeta and 13 Jbeta primers. Sequenced by immunoSEQ multiplex PCR; TCRdb stores in-frame clones only, minus some. The table has about 83,000 clones, roughly four fifths seen once; the top ten hold under 2%. The genes are TRBV6-1 and TRBJ2-3; TRBD1 matches 8 bases. The origin of this receptor is a woman aged 30 to 39 in good health and CMV-seronegative. Source material: PBMCs. CDR3 in amino acids: CASSSRGLTDTQYF. DNA of the CDR3: TGTGCCAGCAGCTCCAGGGGGCTCACGGATACGCAGTATTTT.